This paragraph reports one T cell receptor (beta chain). In the authors' methods: The authors estimated nucleated cell counts from reference gene primer amplification. The repertoire was sequenced with immunoSEQ multiplex PCR; TCRdb's copy has only in-frame clones and lacks some. Clonal size and the V and J genes are those of that table, whereas D and trimming came from the DNA. Of 120,000 or so clones in the sample, roughly 90% were seen once. This sample is part of a study of blood T cell repertoires in COVID-19. Study context: PBMCs, B-cell-depleted T cells, or T cells provided the cDNA or gDNA that made up the material.

Trimming took 4 bases from V and 0 from J, leaving 16 bases between them. Germline values: CDR1 SGHRS, CDR2 YFSETQ. The CDR3 extends over 16 amino acids. Sequenced input: peripheral blood. The receptor comes from a man between 50 and 59 years old with acute or convalescent COVID-19. The chain uses TRBV5-1 and TRBJ1-2, with a weak D call TRBD1 (5 bases). CDR3 nucleotides: TGCGCCAGCAGCGTTTATTCAGGGCCCTCTAACTATGGCTACACCTTC. Translation: CASSVYSGPSNYGYTF. The full variable domain, its missing parts supplied by reference TRBV5-1 and TRBJ1-2, is KAGVTQTPRYLIKTRGQQVTLSCSPISGHRSVSWYQQTPGQGLQFLFEYFSETQRNKGNFPGRFSGRQFSNSRSEMNVSTLELGDSALYLCASSVYSGPSNYGYTFGSGTRLTVV.